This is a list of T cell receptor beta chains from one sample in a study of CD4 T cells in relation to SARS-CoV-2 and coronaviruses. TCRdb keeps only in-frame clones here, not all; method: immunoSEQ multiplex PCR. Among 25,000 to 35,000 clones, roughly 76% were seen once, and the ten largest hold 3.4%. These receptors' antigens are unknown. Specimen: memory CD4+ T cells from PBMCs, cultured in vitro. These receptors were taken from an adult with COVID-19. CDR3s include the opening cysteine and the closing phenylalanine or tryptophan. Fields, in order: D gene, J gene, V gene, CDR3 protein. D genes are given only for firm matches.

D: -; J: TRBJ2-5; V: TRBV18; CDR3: CASSPTRGQETQYF
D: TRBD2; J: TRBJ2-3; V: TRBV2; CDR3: CASGREGRDTQYF
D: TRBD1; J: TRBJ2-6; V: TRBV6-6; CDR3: CASSRQGGASGANVLTF
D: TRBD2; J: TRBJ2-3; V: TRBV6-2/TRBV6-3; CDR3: CASSYWTSGRDTQYF
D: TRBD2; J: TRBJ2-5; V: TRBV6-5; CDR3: CASSYGGRALETQYF
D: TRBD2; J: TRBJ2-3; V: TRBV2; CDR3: CASSSTSGRAPDTQYF
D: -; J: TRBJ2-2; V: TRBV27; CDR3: CASSLGASNTGELFF
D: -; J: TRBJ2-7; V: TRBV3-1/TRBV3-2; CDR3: CASSRSSYEQYF
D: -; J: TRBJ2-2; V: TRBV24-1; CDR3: CATSEPPTGELFF
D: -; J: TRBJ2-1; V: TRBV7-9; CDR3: CASILGGTGVAYNEQFF
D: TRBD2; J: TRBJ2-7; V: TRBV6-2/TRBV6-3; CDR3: CASSYEGGRTYEQYF
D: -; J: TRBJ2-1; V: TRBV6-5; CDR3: CASTLTPAYNEQFF
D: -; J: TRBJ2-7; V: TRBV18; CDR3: CASSPRGASYEQYF
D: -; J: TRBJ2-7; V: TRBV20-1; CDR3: CSASLSQEEQYF
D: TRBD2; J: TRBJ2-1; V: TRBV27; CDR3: CASNSRGLGPYNEQFF
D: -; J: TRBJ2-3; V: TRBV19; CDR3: CASTIGGGTDTQYF
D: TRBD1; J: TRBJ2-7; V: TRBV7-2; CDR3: CASSLVTGGYEQYF
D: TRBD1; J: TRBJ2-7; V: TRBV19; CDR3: CASSPGQGYSYEQYF
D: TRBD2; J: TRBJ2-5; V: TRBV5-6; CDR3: CASSSAAGVLETQYF
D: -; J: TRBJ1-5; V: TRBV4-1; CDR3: CASSQVGLSNQPQHF
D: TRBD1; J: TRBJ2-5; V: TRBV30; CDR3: CAWSGQGQETQYF
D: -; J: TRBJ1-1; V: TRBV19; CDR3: CASSIQGPNTEAFF
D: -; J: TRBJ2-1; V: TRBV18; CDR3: CASSTTAGGEQFF
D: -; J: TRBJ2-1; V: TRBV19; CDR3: CASSTSGRGSSYNEQFF
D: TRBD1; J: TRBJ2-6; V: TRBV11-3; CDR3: CASSGQGSSGANVLTF
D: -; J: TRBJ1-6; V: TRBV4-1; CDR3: CASSLEEGSYNSPLHF
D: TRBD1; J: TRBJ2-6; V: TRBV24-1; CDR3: CATSDAGTGSGANVLTF